The present T cell receptor beta chain was sequenced within a study of OX40 agonist ivuxolimab in advanced cancers. The wider study: Cohort: 80% to 85% men, mean age approximately 66, aged about 20 to 85.

Notes on the study in general: In CD8+ T cells, expanded clones were on average more numerous than in CD4+.

Sampling times: baseline, cycle 4 day 1, cycle 7 day 1. The assay was immunoSEQ multiplex PCR, and TCRdb's table has in-frame clones only and misses some. The sample contains 53,000 or so clones, over 65% of which appear only once. About this clone: Its antigen is still unknown.

CDR1 and CDR2 (germline): SEHNR, FQNEAQ (reference sequence). Trimming took off 4 bases at V and 7 bases at J, with 19 bases between the two ends. The CDR3 has 15 amino acids. This TCR was recovered from an adult with an advanced solid tumor such as melanoma, head and neck, liver or kidney cancer. The input for sequencing was CD4+ or CD8+ T cells sorted from blood, taken in a trial of the OX40 agonist ivuxolimab. V gene TRBV7-9 combines with J gene TRBJ2-5; weak D call: TRBD2 (5 bases). The CDR3 nucleotides read TGTGCCAGCAGCTGGTCTGGTTGGGGAGAGGCGACCCAGTACTTC. As protein: CASSWSGWGEATQYF.